These 11 T cell receptor beta chains originate from one sample sequenced in a study of shared clonotypes between healthy human individuals. Sequencing used immunoSEQ multiplex PCR; TCRdb keeps in-frame clones, though not all of them. The profile covers roughly 2,000,000 clones, with over 85% appearing a single time and about 1.7% taken by the ten largest. As defined, naive CD8 cells were CD45RO-negative and positively selected for CCR7, with terminally differentiated effector memory CD45RA+ cells excluded. The sequenced sample consisted of naive CD8+ T cells from PBMCs. These receptor sequences come from a man aged 18 to 30 in good health. Some clones in this sample may be carry-over from other donors' samples.

The rearrangement links TRBV5-5 to TRBJ2-7; 11 nucleotides align to TRBD1. The V segment lost 4 bases and the J segment 0 bases; nucleotides outside the gene matches: 3. This CDR3 has 15 residues. Germline V CDR1 and CDR2: SGHKS, YYEKEE (reference sequence). DNA for the CDR3: TGTGCCAGCAGCGGGACAGGGGGTAGCTCCTACGAGCAGTACTTC. As protein: CASSGTGGSSYEQYF.

Details on this clone: This specimen includes other DNA sequences encoding the same CDR3. The V and J genes are TRBV7-3 and TRBJ2-7, with D possibly TRBD2 on 6 matching bases. Germline V CDR1 and CDR2: SGHTA, FQGTGA. V gave up 5 bases and J gave up 0 bases, with 11 bases separating them. The CDR3 totals 14 residues. This chain's CDR3 is CASSPVGGSYEQYF. For the CDR3, the DNA is TGTGCCAGCAGCCCCGTGGGAGGCTCCTACGAGCAGTACTTC.

Comments on this clone: Other DNA sequences in the same sample also yield this CDR3. The chain couples TRBV19 to TRBJ2-7; 11 positions agree with TRBD1. The CDR3 sequence is 14 residues long. Germline trimming cut 5 bases from V and 3 bases from J; bases unmatched to any gene: 3. Germline CDR1 is LNHDA and CDR2 is SQIVND (reference sequence). The CDR3 reads CASSSGQGVYEQYF. The CDR3 coding sequence is TGTGCCAGTAGTTCGGGACAGGGGGTCTACGAGCAGTACTTC.

This sequence joins TRBV4-1 and TRBJ1-5; D uncertain. This CDR3 is 13 amino acids long. In germline, CDR1 is MGHRA, CDR2 YSYEKL. V shed 4 bases and J shed 3 bases, with 7 bases lying between them. In nucleotides, the CDR3 is TGCGCCAGCAGCCCCCGTTTCAATCAGCCCCAGCATTTT. Translation gives CASSPRFNQPQHF.

This chain connects TRBV7-8 to TRBJ2-1, with TRBD2 identical over 8 bases. Germline CDR1 reads SGHVS; CDR2 reads FQNEAQ. The CDR3 sequence is 17 residues long. The ends lost 5 bases at V and 6 bases at J; junction bases unmatched: 15. The CDR3 sequence: CASSLERGGLVGNEQFF. The CDR3, as DNA: TGTGCCAGCAGCCTCGAACGGGGGGGACTAGTCGGCAATGAGCAGTTCTTC.

The chain has TRBV6-1 and TRBJ2-7; possibly TRBD2 for D (5 bases). Germline V lookup: CDR1 MNHNS, CDR2 SASEGT. V was clipped by 1 base and J by 4 bases, with 14 bases between them. CDR3 length equals 15 residues. CDR3 residues: CASSEGIPRVYEQYF. CDR3 DNA sequence: TGTGCCAGCAGTGAAGGGATACCGAGGGTATACGAGCAGTACTTC.

V usage is TRBV7-9 and J usage is TRBJ2-5, with D uncertain. This CDR3 has 15 residues. Trimming shortened V by 5 bases and J by 0 bases, and 13 bases separated the two germline ends. Germline V gives CDR1 SEHNR, CDR2 FQNEAQ (reference sequence). For the CDR3, the DNA is TGTGCCAGCAGCCACAACCGGGCGTACCAAGAGACCCAGTACTTC. This codes for CASSHNRAYQETQYF.

This sequence joins TRBV19 and TRBJ2-7, with TRBD1 identical over 7 bases. The length of the CDR3 is 13 residues. Germline loops: CDR1 LNHDA, CDR2 SQIVND (reference sequence). Trimming at V came to 6 bases and at J to 7 bases, leaving 9 bases not matched to a gene. The CDR3 loop reads CASSLRGPREQYF. CDR3 DNA sequence: TGTGCCAGTAGCCTGAGGGGGCCGCGGGAGCAGTACTTC. The full variable domain, completed using reference TRBV19 and TRBJ2-7, is DGGITQSPKYLFRKEGQNVTLSCEQNLNHDAMYWYRQDPGQGLRLIYYSQIVNDFQKGDIAEGYSVSREKKESFPLTVTSAQKNPTAFYLCASSLRGPREQYFGPGTRLTVT.

The chain combines TRBV27 with TRBJ1-1; no firm D call. V was pared by 6 bases and J by 4 bases, with 18 bases between. CDR3 length: 15 residues. Germline-derived CDR1 and CDR2 are MNHEY and SMNVEV (reference sequence). CDR3 DNA sequence: TGTGCCAGCAGCCCATCCCCCGGGTTGAGCACTGAAGCTTTCTTT. This encodes CASSPSPGLSTEAFF.

This rearrangement joins TRBV7-9 to TRBJ2-3; weak D call: TRBD2 (6 bases). The germline V gene has CDR1 SEHNR and CDR2 FQNEAQ (reference sequence). This CDR3 is 15 amino acids long. V was cut by 0 bases and J by 4 bases, with 11 bases left in between. The CDR3 is CASSLAWGEADTQYF. The CDR3 nucleotides read TGTGCCAGCAGCTTAGCGTGGGGGGAAGCAGATACGCAGTATTTT.

This clone has only one observation. J is TRBJ2-7 and V is TRBV7-8; TRBD1 matches 8 bases. The junction had 6 bases not matched to a gene; V was cut back by 5 bases and J by 3 bases. The CDR3 consists of 14 residues. In germline, CDR1 is SGHVS, CDR2 FQNEAQ. The CDR3 loop is CASSPGTGNYEQYF. The CDR3 region has the DNA TGTGCCAGCAGCCCCGGGACAGGAAACTACGAGCAGTACTTC.